This T cell receptor (beta chain) was identified during a study of early T cells in non-severe SARS-CoV-2 infection. Study background: Sequencing input comprised bulk RNA from unsorted whole blood; chain pairing was not available. Findings and limits, study-wide: Comparison of clonotypes with VDJdb favored anti-spike CD8 responses while missing private and CD4 specificities.

CDR3 size: 14 residues. Germline assignment: CDR1 DFQATT and CDR2 SNEGSKA (reference sequence). The junction had 4 bases not matched to a gene; V was cut back by 3 bases and J by 6 bases. This clonotype was seen a few times. Antigen unknown. Each CDR3 protein is one row after TCRdb ran MiXCR on the 5' RACE reads. The sample consists of fewer than 85,000 distinct CDR3 sequences, roughly 13% of them appearing once. The sample comprised whole blood. The chain is built from TRBV20-1 and TRBJ2-2; TRBD2 aligns across 10 bases. The receptor was isolated from an adult who was a healthcare worker with PCR-confirmed SARS-CoV-2 infection or an uninfected control (not recorded which). CDR3: CSASLLAGSGELFF. The CDR3 DNA reads as TGCAGTGCTAGTTTACTAGCGGGATCCGGGGAGCTGTTTTTT.